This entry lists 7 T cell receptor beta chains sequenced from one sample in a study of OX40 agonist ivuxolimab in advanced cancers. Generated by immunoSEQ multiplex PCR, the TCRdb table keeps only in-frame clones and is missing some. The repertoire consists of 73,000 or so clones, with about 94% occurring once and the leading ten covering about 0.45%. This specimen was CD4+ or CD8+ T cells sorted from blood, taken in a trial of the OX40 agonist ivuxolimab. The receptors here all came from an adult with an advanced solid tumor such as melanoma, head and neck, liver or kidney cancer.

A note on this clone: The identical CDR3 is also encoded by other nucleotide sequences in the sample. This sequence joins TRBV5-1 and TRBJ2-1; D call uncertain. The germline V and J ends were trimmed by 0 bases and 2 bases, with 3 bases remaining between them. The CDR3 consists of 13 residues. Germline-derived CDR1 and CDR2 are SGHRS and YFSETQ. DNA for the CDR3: TGCGCCAGCAGCTTGGGGACCTACAATGAGCAGTTCTTC. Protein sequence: CASSLGTYNEQFF.

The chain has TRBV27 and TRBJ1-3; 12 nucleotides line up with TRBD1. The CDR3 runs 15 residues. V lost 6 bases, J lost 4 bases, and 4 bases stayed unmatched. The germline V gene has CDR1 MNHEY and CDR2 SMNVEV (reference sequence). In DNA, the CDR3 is TGTGCCAGCAGCCGGGACAGGGGGCTAGGAAACACCATATATTTT. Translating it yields CASSRDRGLGNTIYF.

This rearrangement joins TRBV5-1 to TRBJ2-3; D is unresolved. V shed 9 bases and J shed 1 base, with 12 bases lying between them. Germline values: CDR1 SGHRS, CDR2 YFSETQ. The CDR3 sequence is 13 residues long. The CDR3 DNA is TGCGCCACCGCTAGTTCGGGCACAGATACGCAGTATTTT. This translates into CATASSGTDTQYF.

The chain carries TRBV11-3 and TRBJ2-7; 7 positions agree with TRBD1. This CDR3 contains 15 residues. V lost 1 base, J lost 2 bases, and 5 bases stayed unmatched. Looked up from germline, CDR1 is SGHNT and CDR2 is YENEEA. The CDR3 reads CASSLALRGPYEQYF. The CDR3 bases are TGTGCCAGCAGCTTAGCGTTAAGGGGGCCCTACGAGCAGTACTTC.

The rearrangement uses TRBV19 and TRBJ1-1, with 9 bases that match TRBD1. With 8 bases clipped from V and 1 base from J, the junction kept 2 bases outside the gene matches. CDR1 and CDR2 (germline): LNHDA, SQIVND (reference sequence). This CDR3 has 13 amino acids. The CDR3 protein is CASGDRANTEAFF. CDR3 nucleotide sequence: TGTGCCAGTGGGGACAGGGCGAACACTGAAGCTTTCTTT.

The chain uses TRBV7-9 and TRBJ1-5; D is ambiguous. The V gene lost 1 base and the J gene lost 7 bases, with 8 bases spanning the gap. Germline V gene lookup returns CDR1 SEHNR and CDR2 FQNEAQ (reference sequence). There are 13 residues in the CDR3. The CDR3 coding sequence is TGTGCCAGCAGCTTAGGAGTAGACCAGCCCCAGCATTTT. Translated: CASSLGVDQPQHF.

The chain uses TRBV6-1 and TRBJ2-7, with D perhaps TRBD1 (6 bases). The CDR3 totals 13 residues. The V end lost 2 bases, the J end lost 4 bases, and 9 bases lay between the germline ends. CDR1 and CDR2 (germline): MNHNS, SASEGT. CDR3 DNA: TGTGCCAGCAGTGAAAACAGGGAGTACGAGCAGTACTTC. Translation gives CASSENREYEQYF.